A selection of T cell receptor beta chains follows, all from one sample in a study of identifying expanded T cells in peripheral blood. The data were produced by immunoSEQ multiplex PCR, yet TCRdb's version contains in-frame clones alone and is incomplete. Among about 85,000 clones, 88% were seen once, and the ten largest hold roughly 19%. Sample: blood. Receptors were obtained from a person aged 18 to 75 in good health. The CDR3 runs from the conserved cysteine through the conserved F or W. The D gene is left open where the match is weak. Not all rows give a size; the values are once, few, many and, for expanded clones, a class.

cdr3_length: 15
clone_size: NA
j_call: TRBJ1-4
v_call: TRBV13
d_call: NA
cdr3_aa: CASSLGLTRREKLFF
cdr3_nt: TGTGCCAGCAGCTTAGGCTTAACCCGGAGGGAAAAACTGTTTTTT

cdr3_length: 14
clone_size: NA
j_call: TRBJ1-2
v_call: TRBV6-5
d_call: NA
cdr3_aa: CASRPGGGVYGYTF
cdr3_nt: TGTGCCAGCAGGCCCGGGGGGGGAGTCTATGGCTACACCTTC

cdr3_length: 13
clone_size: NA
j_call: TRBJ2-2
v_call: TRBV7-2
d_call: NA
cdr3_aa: CASSLRTLGELFF
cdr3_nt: TGTGCCAGCAGCTTACGAACGCTCGGGGAGCTGTTTTTT

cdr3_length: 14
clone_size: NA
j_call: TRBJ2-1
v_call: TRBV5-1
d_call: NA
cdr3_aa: CASSLGGEGSIKFF
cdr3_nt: TGCGCCAGCAGCTTGGGTGGAGAAGGTTCCATCAAGTTCTTC

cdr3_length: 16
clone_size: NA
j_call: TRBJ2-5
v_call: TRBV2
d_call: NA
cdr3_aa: CASSEKGSTRQETQYF
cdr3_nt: TGTGCCAGCAGTGAAAAGGGGTCCACCCGCCAAGAGACCCAGTACTTC

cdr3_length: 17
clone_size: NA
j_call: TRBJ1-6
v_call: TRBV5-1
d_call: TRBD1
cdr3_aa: CASRPFGGTGAISPLHF
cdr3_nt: TGCGCCAGCAGGCCTTTTGGAGGGACAGGGGCGATTTCACCCCTCCACTTT

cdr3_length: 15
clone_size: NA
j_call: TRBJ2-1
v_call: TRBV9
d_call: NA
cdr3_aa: CASSVDGQSYNEQFF
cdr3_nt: TGTGCCAGCAGCGTAGACGGGCAGTCCTACAATGAGCAGTTCTTC

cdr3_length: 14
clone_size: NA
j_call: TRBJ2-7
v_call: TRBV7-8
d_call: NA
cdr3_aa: CASSLVGRSYEQYF
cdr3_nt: TGTGCCAGCAGCTTAGTGGGACGGTCCTACGAGCAGTACTTC

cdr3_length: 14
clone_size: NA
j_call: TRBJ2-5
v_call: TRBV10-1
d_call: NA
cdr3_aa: CASSASETGETQYF
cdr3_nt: TGCGCCAGCAGTGCCTCTGAGACAGGAGAGACCCAGTACTTC

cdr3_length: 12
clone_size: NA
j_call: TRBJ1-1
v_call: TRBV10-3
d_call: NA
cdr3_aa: CAISAGKEKAVF
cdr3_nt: TGTGCCATCAGTGCCGGAAAGGAGAAAGCGGTCTTT

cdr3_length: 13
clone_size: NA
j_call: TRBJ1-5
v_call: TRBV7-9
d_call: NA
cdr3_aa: CASSFTGGQPQHF
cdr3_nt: TGTGCCAGCAGCTTCACGGGGGGCCAGCCCCAGCATTTT

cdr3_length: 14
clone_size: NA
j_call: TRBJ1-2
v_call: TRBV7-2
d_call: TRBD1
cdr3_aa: CASSSDRGEGGYTF
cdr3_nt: TGTGCCAGCAGCTCTGACAGGGGAGAGGGTGGCTACACCTTC

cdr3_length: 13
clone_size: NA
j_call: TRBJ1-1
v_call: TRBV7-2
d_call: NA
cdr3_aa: CASSLVSGAEAFF
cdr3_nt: TGTGCCAGCAGCTTAGTTTCAGGGGCTGAAGCTTTCTTT

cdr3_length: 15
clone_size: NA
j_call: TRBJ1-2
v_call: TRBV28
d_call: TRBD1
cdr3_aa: CASSSSGQGDYGYTF
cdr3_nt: TGTGCCAGCAGTTCCTCGGGACAGGGAGACTATGGCTACACCTTC

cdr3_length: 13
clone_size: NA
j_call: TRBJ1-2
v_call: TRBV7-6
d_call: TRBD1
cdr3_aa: CASSQGAGYGYTF
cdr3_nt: TGTGCCAGCAGCCAGGGGGCGGGCTATGGCTACACCTTC

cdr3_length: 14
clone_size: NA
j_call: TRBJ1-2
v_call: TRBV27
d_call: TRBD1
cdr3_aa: CASSEDRGREGYTF
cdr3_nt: TGTGCCAGCAGTGAGGACAGGGGGAGGGAAGGCTACACCTTC

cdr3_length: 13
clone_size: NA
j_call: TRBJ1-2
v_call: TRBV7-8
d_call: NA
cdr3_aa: CASSPYFPYGYTF
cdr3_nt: TGTGCCAGCAGCCCCTACTTCCCCTATGGCTACACCTTC

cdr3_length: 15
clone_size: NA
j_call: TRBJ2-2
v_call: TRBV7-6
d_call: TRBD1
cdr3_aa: CATSRTGSNTGELFF
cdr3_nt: TGTGCCACCTCTCGGACAGGGTCGAACACCGGGGAGCTGTTTTTT

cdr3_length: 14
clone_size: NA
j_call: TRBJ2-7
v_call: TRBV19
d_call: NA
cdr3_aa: CASSIGADSYEQYF
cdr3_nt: TGTGCCAGTAGTATAGGGGCAGACAGCTACGAGCAGTACTTC

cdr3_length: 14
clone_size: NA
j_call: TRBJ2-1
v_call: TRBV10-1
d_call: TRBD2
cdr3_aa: CASSDIAGGTEQFF
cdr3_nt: TGCGCCAGCAGTGATATAGCGGGGGGGACTGAGCAGTTCTTC

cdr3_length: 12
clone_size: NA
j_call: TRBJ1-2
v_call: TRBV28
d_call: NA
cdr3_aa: CASSSLGYGYTF
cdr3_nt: TGTGCCAGCAGTTCCCTTGGGTATGGCTACACCTTC

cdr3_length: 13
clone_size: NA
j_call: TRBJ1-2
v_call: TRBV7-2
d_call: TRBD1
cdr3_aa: CASSSSGGRGYTF
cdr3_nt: TGTGCCAGCAGCTCGTCAGGGGGCCGTGGCTACACCTTC

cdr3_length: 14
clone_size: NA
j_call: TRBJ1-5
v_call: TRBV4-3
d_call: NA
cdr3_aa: CASSQDLADQPQHF
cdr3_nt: TGCGCCAGCAGCCAAGATTTGGCAGATCAGCCCCAGCATTTT

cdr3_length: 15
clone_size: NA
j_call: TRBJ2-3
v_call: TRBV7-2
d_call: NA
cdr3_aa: CASSLMSVGGASPYF
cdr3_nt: TGTGCCAGCAGCTTAATGTCTGTGGGGGGCGCAAGTCCGTATTTT

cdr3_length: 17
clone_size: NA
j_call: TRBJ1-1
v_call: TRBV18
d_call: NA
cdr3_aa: CASSPRFQVKLDTEAFF
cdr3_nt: TGTGCCAGCTCACCACGGTTTCAGGTGAAGTTGGACACTGAAGCTTTCTTT

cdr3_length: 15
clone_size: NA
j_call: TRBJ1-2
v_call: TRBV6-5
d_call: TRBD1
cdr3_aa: CASRLTYRGPRSDTF
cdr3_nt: TGTGCCAGCAGGCTAACCTACAGGGGTCCCCGCTCGGACACCTTC

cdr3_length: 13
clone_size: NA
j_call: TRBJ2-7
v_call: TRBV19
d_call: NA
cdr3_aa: CASSLRSGSEQYF
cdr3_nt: TGTGCCAGTAGTCTTCGGTCAGGGAGCGAGCAGTACTTC

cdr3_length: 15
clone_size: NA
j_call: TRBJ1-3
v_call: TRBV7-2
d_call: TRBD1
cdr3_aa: CASSLVGTAGNTIYF
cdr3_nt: TGTGCCAGCAGCTTAGTAGGGACAGCCGGAAACACCATATATTTT

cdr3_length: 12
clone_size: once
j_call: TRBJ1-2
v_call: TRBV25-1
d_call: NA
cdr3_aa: CASSEFKAACVF
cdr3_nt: TGTGCCAGCAGTGAATTTAAGGCAGCCTGCGTTTTC

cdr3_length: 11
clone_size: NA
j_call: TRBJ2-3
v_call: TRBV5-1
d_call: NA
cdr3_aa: CASSWDDTQYF
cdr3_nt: TGCGCCAGCAGCTGGGACGATACGCAGTATTTT

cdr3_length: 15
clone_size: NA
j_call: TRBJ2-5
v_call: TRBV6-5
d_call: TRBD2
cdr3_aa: CASSFGLAPTTAQYF
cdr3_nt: TGTGCCAGCAGTTTCGGACTAGCGCCCACAACGGCCCAGTACTTC

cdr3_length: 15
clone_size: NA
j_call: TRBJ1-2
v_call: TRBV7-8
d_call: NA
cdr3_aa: CASSITPGTSYGYTF
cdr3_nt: TGTGCCAGCAGCATCACCCCCGGGACCTCCTATGGCTACACCTTC

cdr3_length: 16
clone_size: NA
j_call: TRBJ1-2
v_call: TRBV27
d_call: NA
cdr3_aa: CASSPAGGSAFYGYTF
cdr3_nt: TGTGCCAGCAGCCCCGCTGGGGGGTCGGCTTTCTATGGCTACACCTTC

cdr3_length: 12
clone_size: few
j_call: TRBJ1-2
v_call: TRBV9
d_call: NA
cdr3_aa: CASSETAYGYTF
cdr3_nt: TGTGCCAGCAGCGAGACAGCCTATGGCTACACCTTC

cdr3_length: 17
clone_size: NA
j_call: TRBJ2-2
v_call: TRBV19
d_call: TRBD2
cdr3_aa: CASSIGGGLGSTGELFF
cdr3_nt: TGTGCCAGTAGTATAGGAGGAGGACTAGGAAGCACCGGGGAGCTGTTTTTT

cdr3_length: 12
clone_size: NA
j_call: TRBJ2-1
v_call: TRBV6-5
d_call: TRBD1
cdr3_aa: CASSTGGNEQFF
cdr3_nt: TGTGCCAGCAGCACAGGGGGGAATGAGCAGTTCTTC

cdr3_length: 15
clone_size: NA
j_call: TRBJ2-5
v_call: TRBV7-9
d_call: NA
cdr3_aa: CASSSSLGVIETQYF
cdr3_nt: TGTGCCAGCAGCTCCTCTTTGGGGGTTATAGAGACCCAGTACTTC

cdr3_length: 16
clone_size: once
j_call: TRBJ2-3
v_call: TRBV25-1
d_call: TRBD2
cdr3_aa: CANSDSGTSSTDTQYF
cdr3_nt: TGTGCCAACAGTGACTCGGGGACTAGCAGCACAGATACGCAGTATTTT

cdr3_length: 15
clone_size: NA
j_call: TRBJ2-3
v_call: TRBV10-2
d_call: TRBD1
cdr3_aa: CASSDPGQGTDTQYF
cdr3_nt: TGCGCCAGCAGTGACCCGGGACAGGGTACAGATACGCAGTATTTT

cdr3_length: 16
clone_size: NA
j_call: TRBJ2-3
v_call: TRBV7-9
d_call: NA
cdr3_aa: CASSLAVDSSTDTQYF
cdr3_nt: TGTGCCAGCAGCTTAGCGGTTGACTCTTCCACAGATACGCAGTATTTT

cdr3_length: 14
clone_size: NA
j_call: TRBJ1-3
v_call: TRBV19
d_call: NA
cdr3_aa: CASHRSYPRNTIYF
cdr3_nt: TGTGCCAGCCATCGATCTTACCCCCGAAACACCATATATTTT

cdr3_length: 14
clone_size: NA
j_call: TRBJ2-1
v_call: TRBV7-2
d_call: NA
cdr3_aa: CASSPYSSYNEQFF
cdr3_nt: TGTGCCAGCAGCCCGTATAGCTCCTACAATGAGCAGTTCTTC

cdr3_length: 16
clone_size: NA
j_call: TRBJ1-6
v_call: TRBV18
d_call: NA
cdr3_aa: CASSSTGEIRNSPLHF
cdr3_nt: TGTGCCAGCTCGTCCACAGGAGAAATTAGGAATTCACCCCTCCACTTT

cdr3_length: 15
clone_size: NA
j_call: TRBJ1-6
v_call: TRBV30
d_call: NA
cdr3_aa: CAWSIAGANNSPLHF
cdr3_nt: TGTGCCTGGAGTATAGCAGGGGCCAATAATTCACCCCTCCACTTT

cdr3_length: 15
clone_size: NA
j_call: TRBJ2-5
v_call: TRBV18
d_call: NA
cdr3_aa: CASSPFTGEEETQYF
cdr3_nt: TGTGCCAGCTCACCATTCACCGGGGAAGAAGAGACCCAGTACTTC

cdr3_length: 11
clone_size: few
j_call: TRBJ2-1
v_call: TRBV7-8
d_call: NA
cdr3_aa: CASSLGNEQFF
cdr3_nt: TGTGCCAGCAGCTTAGGGAATGAGCAGTTCTTC

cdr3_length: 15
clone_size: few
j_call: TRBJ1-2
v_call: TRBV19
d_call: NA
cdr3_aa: CASSIDLWGFYGYTF
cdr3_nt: TGTGCCAGTAGTATAGATCTATGGGGGTTCTATGGCTACACCTTC

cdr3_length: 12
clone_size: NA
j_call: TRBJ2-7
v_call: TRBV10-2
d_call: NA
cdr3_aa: CASSGLNYEQYF
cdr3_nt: TGCGCCAGCAGTGGGCTCAACTACGAGCAGTACTTC

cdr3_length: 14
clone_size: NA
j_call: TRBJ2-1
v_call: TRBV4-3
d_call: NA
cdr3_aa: CASSQDRPGYEQFF
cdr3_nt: TGCGCCAGCAGCCAAGATAGGCCGGGCTACGAGCAGTTCTTC